Listed here are 9 T cell receptor beta chains from one sample, sequenced in a study of blood T cell repertoires in COVID-19. The data were produced by immunoSEQ multiplex PCR, yet TCRdb's version contains in-frame clones alone and is incomplete. Of around 100,000 clones detected, almost 80% appear once; the ten largest clones hold over 30%. Sequenced sample: peripheral blood. Every receptor here comes from a man aged 65-85 years with active or convalescent COVID-19.

The chain uses TRBV30 and TRBJ1-6, with D unclear. V lost 1 base and J 0 bases, leaving 10 bases between the germline ends. Germline CDR1 reads GTSNPN; CDR2 reads SVGIG (reference sequence). The length of the CDR3 is 16 residues. The CDR3 region is CAWSAAFSSYNSPLHF. In nucleotides, the CDR3 is TGTGCCTGGAGTGCCGCATTCAGCTCCTATAATTCACCCCTCCACTTT.

The chain has TRBV7-2 and TRBJ1-6, with 9 bases fitting TRBD1. Germline CDR1 SGHTA, CDR2 FQGNSA. The CDR3 spans 15 residues. V lost 4 bases to trimming and J lost 5 bases; unmatched junction nucleotides: 3. The CDR3 bases are TGTGCCAGCAGCTCTGGGGACAGGGATAATTCACCCCTCCACTTT. Protein sequence: CASSSGDRDNSPLHF.

The chain has TRBV28 and TRBJ2-1; TRBD2 matches at 7 bases. V was pared by 10 bases and J by 6 bases, with 15 bases of the junction left unmatched. Germline V lookup: CDR1 MDHEN, CDR2 SYDVKM. The CDR3 has 15 amino acids. The CDR3 region is CATTKRGRSSNEQFF. The CDR3 nucleotides read TGTGCCACGACAAAGCGCGGGAGATCCAGCAATGAGCAGTTCTTC.

This clone appeared many times. The CDR3 nucleotides read TGTGCCAGCAGCCAAGATGTCCAGTTCTCGAACAATGAGCAGTTCTTC. Its protein product is CASSQDVQFSNNEQFF. This sequence joins TRBV3-1 (or the pseudogene TRBV3-2) and TRBJ2-1; unclear D gene. The germline gives CDR1 LGHDT, CDR2 YNNKEL (reference sequence). The CDR3 has 16 amino acids. The V and J ends lost 0 bases and 5 bases respectively, with 14 bases between them.

The chain uses TRBV9 and TRBJ2-2, with D uncertain. V lost 0 bases and J lost 6, with 6 bases in between. CDR3 length equals 13 residues. The germline V gene encodes CDR1 SGDLS and CDR2 YYNGEE. The DNA of the CDR3 is TGTGCCAGCAGCGTAGATCTCTCCGGGGAGCTGTTTTTT. Its protein product is CASSVDLSGELFF.

Concerning this clone: This CDR3 is also generated by other DNA sequences in the sample. The CDR3 loop reads CATSRERAGNTIYF. CDR3 coding DNA: TGTGCCACCAGCAGAGAACGCGCGGGAAACACCATATATTTT. This chain joins TRBV15 and TRBJ1-3; no clear D. CDR1 is LNHNV and CDR2 is YYDKDF in the germline V gene (reference sequence). Trimming removed 0 bases at V and 4 bases at J, with 7 bases between. The CDR3 totals 14 residues.

This clone appeared a single time. DNA for the CDR3: TGTGCCAGCAGTCTCCGGGACAGCGGAGCTTTCTTT. Protein sequence: CASSLRDSGAFF. This rearrangement joins TRBV12-3 or TRBV12-4 to TRBJ1-1; TRBD1 aligns across 7 bases. The CDR3 totals 12 residues. J gave up 10 bases and V 5 bases, and 7 bases lay outside the gene matches.

This chain connects TRBV10-2 to TRBJ2-1, with 10 bases that match TRBD2. The CDR3 runs 14 residues. Germline loops: CDR1 WSHSY, CDR2 SAAADI. V was pared by 2 bases and J by 7 bases, with 2 bases of the junction left unmatched. The CDR3 bases are TGCGCCAGCAGTGAGCGAGCGGGGGGGAATGAGCAGTTCTTC. It codes for CASSERAGGNEQFF.

The J gene is TRBJ2-7, the V gene TRBV24-1, with TRBD1 identical over 7 bases. The germline CDR1 and CDR2 sequences are KGHDR and SFDVKD. V trimming: 2 bases; J trimming: 5 bases; junction bases outside the gene matches: 5. The CDR3 covers 14 residues. CDR3 sequence: CATSDSTGPNEQYF. The CDR3 DNA is TGTGCCACCAGTGATTCGACAGGGCCCAACGAGCAGTACTTC.